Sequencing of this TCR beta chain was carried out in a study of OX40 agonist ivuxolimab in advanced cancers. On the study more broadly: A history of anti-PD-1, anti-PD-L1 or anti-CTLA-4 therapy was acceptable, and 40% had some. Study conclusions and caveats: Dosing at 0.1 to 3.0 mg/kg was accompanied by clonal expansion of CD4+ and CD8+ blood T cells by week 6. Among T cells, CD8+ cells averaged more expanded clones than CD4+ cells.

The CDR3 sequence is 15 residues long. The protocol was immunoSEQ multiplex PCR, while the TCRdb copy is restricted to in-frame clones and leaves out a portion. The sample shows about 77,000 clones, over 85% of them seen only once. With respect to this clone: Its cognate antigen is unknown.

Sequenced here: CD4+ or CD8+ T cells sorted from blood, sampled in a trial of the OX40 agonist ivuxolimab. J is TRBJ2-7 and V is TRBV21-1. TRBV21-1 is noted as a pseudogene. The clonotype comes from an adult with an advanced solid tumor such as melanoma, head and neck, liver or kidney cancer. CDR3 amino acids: CASSKDQQIGYEQYF. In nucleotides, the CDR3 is TGTGCCAGCAGCAAAGATCAACAAATAGGATACGAGCAGTACTTC.